This T cell receptor (beta chain) was identified during a study of PD-1 blockade in mismatch repair-deficient tumors. For the study at large: Patients had approximately 12 mismatch repair-deficient cancer types, all previously treated and progressing.

A remark on this clone: As yet, its antigen is unknown.

Mismatch repair deficiency was confirmed in all patients, by PCR or immunohistochemistry. TCRs were sequenced from a few patients responding to pembrolizumab. Using immunoSEQ multiplex PCR, the repertoire was profiled, and TCRdb retains in-frame clones only, with some absent. The table has tens of thousands of clones, approximately 84% seen once. Overall study results and limits: Tumor-resident clones, often absent from pretreatment blood, expanded after pembrolizumab and then contracted.

This CDR3 spans 15 amino acids. V lost 2 bases and J 1 base, leaving 9 bases between the germline ends. From germline, CDR1 is MNHEY and CDR2 SVGAGI. The receptor comes from an adult with mismatch repair-deficient cancer. Sequencing used peripheral blood, obtained 75 to 85 weeks after starting pembrolizumab. The V and J genes are TRBV6-5 and TRBJ1-3; D may be TRBD1 (5 bases). CDR3 amino acids: CASSYRAGSGNTIYF. In DNA form, the CDR3 reads TGTGCCAGCAGTTACCGGGCAGGGTCTGGAAACACCATATATTTT.